This entry lists 18 T cell receptor beta chains sequenced from one sample in a study of T cell repertoires in urothelial bladder cancer. TCRdb keeps only in-frame clones here, not all; method: immunoSEQ multiplex PCR. The data contain 13,000 or so clones, 66% of them seen just once; the ten biggest clones take up less than 9%. Material: tumor-infiltrating cells from bladder cancer. These receptors were collected from a human donor with urothelial carcinoma.

This rearrangement joins TRBV6-1 to TRBJ1-5, with no clear D. The CDR3 covers 12 residues. V lost 2 bases, J lost 9 bases, and 8 bases lay in between. CDR1 is MNHNS and CDR2 is SASEGT in the germline V gene. CDR3: CASSERWGPQHF. In nucleotides, the CDR3 is TGTGCCAGCAGTGAACGGTGGGGGCCCCAGCATTTT.

V gene TRBV19 combines with J gene TRBJ1-2; weak D call: TRBD1 (6 bases). Germline CDR1 reads LNHDA; CDR2 reads SQIVND (reference sequence). The CDR3 is 14 residues long. Trimming removed 7 bases at V and 7 bases at J, with 19 bases between. The CDR3 reads CASTMGDTSFGYTF. The CDR3 region has the DNA TGTGCCAGTACCATGGGGGACACCTCTTTTGGCTACACCTTC.

This chain uses TRBV30 with TRBJ2-5; D perhaps matches TRBD2 (7 bases). From germline, CDR1 is GTSNPN and CDR2 SVGIG (reference sequence). The CDR3 extends over 14 amino acids. Trimming shortened V by 3 bases and J by 12 bases, and 23 bases separated the two germline ends. CDR3 protein: CAWSREVRGGPEYF. The DNA of the CDR3 is TGTGCCTGGAGCCGTGAGGTTAGGGGGGGGCCCGAGTACTTC. Complete variable domain (other parts from reference TRBV30 and TRBJ2-5): SQTIHQWPATLVQPVGSPLSLECTVEGTSNPNLYWYRQAAGRGLQLLFYSVGIGQISSEVPQNLSASRPQDRQFILSSKKLLLSDSGFYLCAWSREVRGGPEYFGPGTRLLVL.

This CDR3 reads CASSLALYNEQFF. CDR3 nucleotides: TGCGCCAGCAGCTTAGCCCTCTACAATGAGCAGTTCTTC. The chain combines TRBV5-1 with TRBJ2-1; no clear D gene. The germline gives CDR1 SGHRS, CDR2 YFSETQ. The CDR3 runs 13 residues. Trimming removed 2 bases at V and 3 bases at J, with 6 bases between. Together with reference TRBV5-1 and TRBJ2-1, the CDR3 gives the full variable domain: KAGVTQTPRYLIKTRGQQVTLSCSPISGHRSVSWYQQTPGQGLQFLFEYFSETQRNKGNFPGRFSGRQFSNSRSEMNVSTLELGDSALYLCASSLALYNEQFFGPGTRLTVL.

The chain carries TRBV4-3 and TRBJ2-3; 10 nucleotides agree with TRBD2. Trimming removed 0 bases from V and 3 bases from J; junction bases left unmatched: 9. The CDR3 length is 18 residues. CDR1 and CDR2 (germline): LGHNA, YSLEER. The CDR3 reads CASSQEEGGTSVTDTQYF. In DNA form, the CDR3 reads TGCGCCAGCAGCCAAGAGGAAGGTGGGACTAGCGTGACAGATACGCAGTATTTT.

This clone was seen more than once but under ten times. This chain links TRBV5-1 with TRBJ1-4, with D possibly matching TRBD1 (5 bases). The germline V and J ends were trimmed by 0 bases and 6 bases, with 12 bases remaining between them. Germline loops: CDR1 SGHRS, CDR2 YFSETQ. The CDR3 loop spans 15 amino acids. The CDR3 nucleotides are TGCGCCAGCAGCTTGGACGGGGGGAGTTATGAAAAACTGTTTTTT. Translated: CASSLDGGSYEKLFF.

This clone was observed a few times. The chain carries TRBV7-9 and TRBJ1-4; maybe TRBD1 (5 bases). The germline CDR1 and CDR2 sequences are SEHNR and FQNEAQ (reference sequence). V was cut by 2 bases and J by 8 bases, with 9 bases left in between. This CDR3 has 13 amino acids. CDR3 DNA: TGTGCCAGCAGCTTATGGCAGGGCGAAAAACTGTTTTTT. Its protein product is CASSLWQGEKLFF.

The chain links TRBV7-3 to TRBJ2-5; tentative D call: TRBD2 (7 bases). Germline V CDR1 and CDR2: SGHTA, FQGTGA. The CDR3 length is 15 residues. V was trimmed by 4 bases and J by 2 bases, leaving 14 bases between them. CDR3 region: CASSSRGGGQETQYF. CDR3 bases: TGTGCCAGCAGCTCCCGAGGGGGGGGACAAGAGACCCAGTACTTC.

By proportion, this clone is medium-sized. The chain carries TRBV30 and TRBJ1-6; 8 nucleotides line up with TRBD1. The V segment lost 3 bases and the J segment 7 bases; nucleotides outside the gene matches: 11. The CDR3 is 16 amino acids. CDR1 is GTSNPN, CDR2 SVGIG, per germline (reference sequence). The CDR3 loop is CAWRRVGQGGNSPLHF. CDR3 DNA: TGTGCCTGGAGAAGAGTAGGACAGGGTGGGAATTCACCCCTCCACTTT.

The chain has TRBV10-3 and TRBJ2-5; tentatively, D is TRBD1 (5 bases). Germline V CDR1 and CDR2: ENHRY, SYGVKD. V shed 7 bases and J shed 1 base, with 16 bases lying between them. CDR3 length: 15 residues. Here the CDR3 reads CAIISQGGPQETQYF. The CDR3 DNA follows: TGTGCCATCATTTCCCAGGGTGGGCCCCAAGAGACCCAGTACTTC.

The chain is built from TRBV19 and TRBJ2-7, with D perhaps matching TRBD1 or TRBD2 (5 bases each). With 1 base removed from V and 4 bases from J, the gap between germline ends came to 17 bases. Germline V gene data show CDR1 as LNHDA and CDR2 as SQIVND (reference sequence). The length of the CDR3 is 16 residues. The CDR3 nucleotides read TGTGCCAGTAGTATAGGGGGGTACAGCGAGGGTTACGAGCAGTACTTC. It translates to CASSIGGYSEGYEQYF.

There are a few counts of this clone. The chain combines TRBV19 with TRBJ1-1, with D tentatively TRBD1 (5 bases). Trimming left V 4 bases short and J 1 base short, with 13 bases between. Germline assignment: CDR1 LNHDA and CDR2 SQIVND (reference sequence). The CDR3 runs to 15 residues. CDR3 sequence (DNA): TGTGCCAGTAGTAGGGGGGATCGACAGAACACTGAAGCTTTCTTT. It translates to CASSRGDRQNTEAFF.

The V and J genes are TRBV9 and TRBJ2-5; 7 bases align to TRBD1. This CDR3 has 16 residues. Germline V CDR1 and CDR2: SGDLS, YYNGEE. V lost 4 bases, J lost 1 base, and 10 bases stayed unmatched. CDR3 sequence reads: CASSPGTAYPQETQYF. The CDR3 DNA reads TGTGCCAGCAGCCCCGGGACAGCTTACCCCCAAGAGACCCAGTACTTC.

CDR3 bases: TGCGCCAGCAGCCAATACGGGACCGGGGAGCTGTTTTTT. Translated: CASSQYGTGELFF. The chain is built from TRBV4-3 and TRBJ2-2; D call uncertain. CDR3 length: 13 residues. The V end was cut by 2 bases, the J end by 5 bases, with 6 bases between. Germline loops: CDR1 LGHNA, CDR2 YSLEER.

The chain combines TRBV7-9 with TRBJ1-4, with D hard to call. CDR1 and CDR2 from the germline V gene are SEHNR and FQNEAQ (reference sequence). Deletions cut 3 bases from V and 7 bases from J, with 18 bases between. The CDR3 runs to 16 residues. The CDR3: CASSLGLGPSGEKLFF. DNA for the CDR3: TGTGCCAGCAGCTTGGGTCTGGGCCCATCCGGTGAAAAACTGTTTTTT.

The rearrangement joins TRBV4-1 to TRBJ1-1; 11 bases are a match to TRBD1. From germline, CDR1 is MGHRA and CDR2 YSYEKL. The CDR3 runs 18 residues. Germline trimming cut 4 bases from V and 2 bases from J; bases unmatched to any gene: 12. CDR3 sequence (DNA): TGCGCCAGCAGCCCCCTTACCGGGACAGGGGGAGGCAACACTGAAGCTTTCTTT. Its translation is CASSPLTGTGGGNTEAFF.

CDR3: CASSRQQETQYF. The CDR3 DNA reads TGCGCCAGCAGCCGTCAGCAAGAGACCCAGTACTTC. The chain uses TRBV5-1 and TRBJ2-5; no definite D call. V shed 4 bases and J shed 2 bases, with 6 bases lying between them. CDR1 and CDR2 (germline): SGHRS, YFSETQ. The CDR3 runs 12 residues. The full variable domain, completed using reference TRBV5-1 and TRBJ2-5, is KAGVTQTPRYLIKTRGQQVTLSCSPISGHRSVSWYQQTPGQGLQFLFEYFSETQRNKGNFPGRFSGRQFSNSRSEMNVSTLELGDSALYLCASSRQQETQYFGPGTRLLVL.

The chain uses TRBV10-3 and TRBJ2-7, with 8 bases fitting TRBD1. V lost 3 bases and J lost 5; bases outside the gene matches: 6. CDR1 is ENHRY, CDR2 SYGVKD, per germline. The CDR3 has 14 amino acids. DNA of the CDR3: TGTGCCATCAGTGATTTGGACAGGGCCCACGAGCAGTACTTC. Residues: CAISDLDRAHEQYF.